Detailed here is one TCR beta chain. The antigen remains unidentified. The record originates from a study of T cells in Graves' hyperthyroidism and ophthalmopathy. General study findings and limits: Before onset, by a median of approximately 5.9 months, the model predicted ophthalmopathy. Ophthalmopathy and stable hyperthyroidism were separated by a 13 V-J model.

CDR1 and CDR2 from the germline V gene are MDHEN and SYDVKM. The V gene lost 3 bases and the J gene lost 6 bases, with 15 bases spanning the gap. This CDR3 has 14 residues. RNA transcripts yielded amplified TCR beta CDR3 regions. TCR CDR3 regions were first amplified by RT-PCR with HTBI primers. MiXCR was run by TCRdb on the multiplex PCR reads, yielding one entry per CDR3 protein. The table lists approximately 570,000 distinct CDR3 sequences, just under 20% of them singletons, with about 45% in the top ten. The J gene is TRBJ2-7, the V gene TRBV28, with D possibly matching TRBD2 (5 bases). The sequence was obtained from a man aged 35 to 55 with Graves' ophthalmopathy. Sequencing was carried out using blood. This CDR3 reads CASSFRGRLFEQYF. The CDR3, as DNA: TGTGCCAGCAGTTTTCGGGGTAGACTATTCGAGCAGTACTTC.